This T cell receptor (beta chain) emerged from a study of cytomegalovirus exposure and HLA in healthy donors. This clone was detected only a few times. Primers included in the PCR were 60 Vbeta and 13 Jbeta primers. Data came from immunoSEQ multiplex PCR; TCRdb stores just in-frame clones and leaves some out. Among about 140,000 clones listed, 60% to 85% were seen once. V lost 5 bases to trimming and J lost 2 bases; unmatched junction nucleotides: 3. There are 14 residues in the CDR3. Germline V gene lookup returns CDR1 MDHEN and CDR2 SYDVKM. Sequenced material: PBMCs. The rearrangement uses TRBV28 and TRBJ1-5, with 7 nucleotides matching TRBD1. The TCR was taken from a man aged 35-49 years in good health and CMV-seronegative. CDR3 region: CASSLGQGNQPQHF. The CDR3 DNA reads as TGTGCCAGCAGTCTCGGACAGGGCAATCAGCCCCAGCATTTT.